Only one count was recorded for the clone carrying this T cell receptor beta chain. Its matching antigen is unknown. The CDR3 loop spans 16 amino acids. J lost 1 base, V lost 0 bases, and 0 bases had no gene match. Germline V lookup: CDR1 LGHNA, CDR2 YSLEER. The PCR had 60 Vbeta and 13 Jbeta primers. Only in-frame clones appear in the TCRdb table, and some are missing; sequencing was by immunoSEQ multiplex PCR. The data hold about 130,000 clones, with around 85% observed a single time. This specimen belongs to a study of cytomegalovirus exposure and HLA in healthy donors. Regarding the study as a whole: Some highly shared sequence variants likely arose as a pipeline artifact.

The sequence derives from a boy younger than 18 in good health and CMV-seronegative. The J gene is TRBJ2-6, the V gene TRBV4-3; 7 bases are shared with TRBD1. The sequencing input was PBMCs. This CDR3 is CASSQETGSGANVLTF. The CDR3 nucleotides read TGCGCCAGCAGCCAAGAGACAGGGTCTGGGGCCAACGTCCTGACTTTC.